One sample yielded the 19 T cell receptor beta chains listed below, sequenced in a study of PD-L1 blockade in urothelial cancer. Some clones are missing from TCRdb's copy, which holds only in-frame ones; the method was immunoSEQ multiplex PCR. This table has about 63,000 clones, roughly 79% appearing once. Indicated time point: pretreatment peripheral blood. The sample consisted of PBMCs, taken around atezolizumab (anti-PD-L1) treatment. The receptors come from a man in his 70s with urothelial cancer.

This clone was seen a few times. The chain uses TRBV7-2 and TRBJ2-7; 7 bases fit TRBD1. CDR1 SGHTA and CDR2 FQGNSA come from the germline V gene. The CDR3 loop spans 15 amino acids. V gave up 2 bases and J gave up 3 bases; unmatched junction bases: 7. Written as DNA, the CDR3 is TGTGCCAGCAGCTTATTCGGGACAGACAACTACGAGCAGTACTTC. The encoded protein is CASSLFGTDNYEQYF.

The CDR3 reads CASSFQGAAEAFF. In DNA, the CDR3 is TGTGCCAGCAGTTTTCAGGGGGCGGCTGAAGCTTTCTTT. The J gene is TRBJ1-1, the V gene TRBV6-6; 8 bases are a match to TRBD1. The J segment lost 6 bases and the V segment lost 4 bases, leaving 4 bases of the junction unmatched. From germline, CDR1 is MNHNY and CDR2 SVGAGI (reference sequence). The CDR3 is 13 residues long.

The V and J genes are TRBV4-2 and TRBJ2-2, with D unresolved. This CDR3 comprises 17 residues. Between the trimmed V and J ends, which lost 0 bases and 0 bases, there was a span of 11 bases. Germline V gives CDR1 LGHNA, CDR2 YNFKEQ. CDR3 nucleotides: TGTGCCAGCAGCCAAGATGTTTGGCAGACGAACACCGGGGAGCTGTTTTTT. Translation gives CASSQDVWQTNTGELFF.

The rearrangement joins TRBV11-3 to TRBJ2-2; 11 positions match TRBD2. The CDR3 totals 16 residues. The trim removed 5 bases at V and 5 bases at J, leaving 7 bases unmatched. Germline assignment: CDR1 SGHNT and CDR2 YENEEA. The CDR3 sequence is CASSPEGLAETGELFF. The CDR3 nucleotides are TGTGCCAGCAGCCCAGAGGGACTAGCGGAGACCGGGGAGCTGTTTTTT. Using reference TRBV11-3 and TRBJ2-2 for the parts outside the CDR3, the full variable domain is EAGVVQSPRYKIIEKKQPVAFWCNPISGHNTLYWYLQNLGQGPELLIRYENEEAVDDSQLPKDRFSAERLKGVDSTLKIQPAELGDSAVYLCASSPEGLAETGELFFGEGSRLTVL.

The CDR3 nucleotides are TGTGCCAGCGGATGGACAGGTGAAGATACGCAGTATTTT. Amino acid sequence: CASGWTGEDTQYF. This sequence joins TRBV6-1 and TRBJ2-3, with 7 bases fitting TRBD1. The CDR3 runs 13 residues. The V and J ends lost 8 bases and 5 bases, in that order; junction bases with no gene match: 7. CDR1 is MNHNS, CDR2 SASEGT, per germline.

V and J are TRBV5-1 and TRBJ2-3, with 10 bases lining up with TRBD2. Trimming cost V 2 bases and J 4 bases; bases outside gene matches: 13. The CDR3 contains 18 residues. CDR1 SGHRS and CDR2 YFSETQ come from the germline V gene. DNA for the CDR3: TGCGCCAGCAGCTTCGGACCTAGCGGGGGCACGTTCGCAGATACGCAGTATTTT. Its translation is CASSFGPSGGTFADTQYF.

This clone has just a few counts. The chain carries TRBV30 and TRBJ1-1, with D unresolved. The CDR3 is 13 residues long. Germline V gene lookup returns CDR1 GTSNPN and CDR2 SVGIG (reference sequence). V shed 0 bases and J shed 1 base, with 6 bases lying between them. Here the CDR3 DNA reads TGTGCCTGGAGTGTTACAAAGAACACTGAAGCTTTCTTT. Its protein is CAWSVTKNTEAFF.

This chain uses TRBV6-1 with TRBJ2-7; D ambiguous. The CDR3 is 13 amino acids. Germline V gene sequence: CDR1 MNHNS, CDR2 SASEGT. Trimming shortened V by 2 bases and J by 3 bases, and 8 bases separated the two germline ends. The chain's CDR3 is CASSEFGSYEQYF. CDR3 DNA sequence: TGTGCCAGCAGTGAATTTGGCAGCTACGAGCAGTACTTC.

The V gene is TRBV6-4, the J gene TRBJ2-5; tentatively, D is TRBD2 (5 bases). Germline-derived CDR1 and CDR2 are MRHNA and SNTAGT. CDR3 length: 13 amino acids. V gave up 5 bases and J gave up 2 bases, with 9 bases separating them. The CDR3 sequence is CASSSEAQETQYF. CDR3 DNA sequence: TGTGCCAGCAGTTCGGAGGCGCAAGAGACCCAGTACTTC.

This sequence joins TRBV9 and TRBJ2-1; maybe TRBD1 (5 bases). V lost 3 bases and J lost 5, with 12 bases in between. Germline V gives CDR1 SGDLS, CDR2 YYNGEE. This CDR3 spans 14 amino acids. CDR3 DNA sequence: TGTGCCAGCAGCGCCCGAACCAGGGACAATGAGCAGTTCTTC. This sequence encodes CASSARTRDNEQFF.

This clone was detected once. The chain joins TRBV6-6 to TRBJ1-1; 9 nucleotides match TRBD1. CDR1 and CDR2 (germline): MNHNY, SVGAGI (reference sequence). The trim removed 5 bases at V and 3 bases at J, leaving 4 bases unmatched. This CDR3 has 14 residues. CDR3 bases: TGTGCCAGCAGTCACCGGGACAGGGACACTGAAGCTTTCTTT. This sequence encodes CASSHRDRDTEAFF.

This chain uses TRBV7-2 with TRBJ1-5, with a tentative D call TRBD1 (6 bases). V was shortened by 5 bases and J by 6 bases, with 17 bases between the two germline ends. The CDR3 is 15 residues long. In germline, CDR1 is SGHTA, CDR2 FQGNSA. The CDR3 loop reads CASSTTGGAGQPQHF. The CDR3 DNA follows: TGTGCCAGCAGCACGACGGGGGGGGCCGGTCAGCCCCAGCATTTT.

The chain has TRBV5-1 and TRBJ2-1; 13 bases fit TRBD2. This CDR3 spans 18 amino acids. V shed 2 bases and J 6 bases; nucleotides not matched to a gene: 11. Germline V gene sequence: CDR1 SGHRS, CDR2 YFSETQ. The CDR3 here is CASSFVILGTSGINEQFF. The CDR3 DNA follows: TGCGCCAGCAGCTTTGTCATACTCGGGACTAGCGGGATCAATGAGCAGTTCTTC.

The chain has TRBV7-9 and TRBJ2-7, with no clear D. Trimming removed 3 bases at V and 3 bases at J, with 12 bases between. CDR3 length: 14 amino acids. The germline gives CDR1 SEHNR, CDR2 FQNEAQ (reference sequence). The CDR3 loop is CASSFWADNYEQYF. CDR3 sequence (DNA): TGTGCCAGCAGCTTTTGGGCAGATAACTACGAGCAGTACTTC.

The chain carries TRBV25-1 and TRBJ1-5; 10 nucleotides align to TRBD1. J lost 6 bases, V lost 4 bases, and 3 bases had no gene match. The germline V gene has CDR1 MGHDK and CDR2 SYGVNS. This CDR3 has 14 residues. CDR3 bases: TGTGCCAGCAGTGGACAGGGGGCCAGTCAGCCCCAGCATTTT. It translates to CASSGQGASQPQHF.

This clone was found once. The rearrangement joins TRBV7-6 to TRBJ1-3, with 8 bases that match TRBD1. Germline assignment: CDR1 SGHVS and CDR2 FNYEAQ. The V gene end was trimmed by 1 base and the J gene end by 2 bases; junction bases not matched to a gene: 7. This CDR3 contains 17 residues. CDR3: CASSLGTGSGTGNTIYF. CDR3 DNA: TGTGCCAGCAGCTTAGGGACAGGGAGTGGGACTGGAAACACCATATATTTT.

This chain's CDR3 is CASSLAPSGGAGTDTQYF. The DNA of the CDR3 is TGCGCCAGCAGCTTGGCCCCTAGCGGGGGGGCCGGCACAGATACGCAGTATTTT. The chain carries TRBV5-1 and TRBJ2-3, with TRBD2 matching over 12 bases. The CDR3 extends over 18 amino acids. V gave up 0 bases and J gave up 1 base; unmatched junction bases: 6. The germline V gene has CDR1 SGHRS and CDR2 YFSETQ.

The genes are TRBV9 and TRBJ1-6; possible D gene TRBD1, 6 bases. Looked up from germline, CDR1 is SGDLS and CDR2 is YYNGEE. The CDR3 consists of 15 residues. V was clipped by 4 bases and J by 7 bases, with 15 bases between them. The CDR3 loop reads CASSITGTLNSPLHF. The CDR3 nucleotides are TGTGCCAGCAGCATAACCGGGACATTAAATTCACCCCTCCACTTT.

This sequence joins TRBV7-2 and TRBJ1-1; a possible D gene is TRBD1 (6 bases). CDR1 and CDR2 (germline): SGHTA, FQGNSA. V shed 0 bases and J shed 0 bases, with 8 bases lying between them. This CDR3 region has 15 residues. CDR3 in amino acids: CASSLAGQLNTEAFF. The CDR3 DNA is TGTGCCAGCAGCTTAGCGGGACAATTGAACACTGAAGCTTTCTTT.